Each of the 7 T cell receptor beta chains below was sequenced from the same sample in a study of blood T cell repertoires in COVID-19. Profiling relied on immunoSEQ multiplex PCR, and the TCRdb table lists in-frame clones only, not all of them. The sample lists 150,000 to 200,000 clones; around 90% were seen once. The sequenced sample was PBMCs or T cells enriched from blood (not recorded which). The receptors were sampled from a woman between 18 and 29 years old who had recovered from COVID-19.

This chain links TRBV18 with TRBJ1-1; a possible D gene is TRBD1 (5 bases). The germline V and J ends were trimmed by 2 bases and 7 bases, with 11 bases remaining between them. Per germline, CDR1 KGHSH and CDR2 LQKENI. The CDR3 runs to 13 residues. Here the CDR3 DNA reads TGTGCCAGCTCACCAGGAGGGACCTATGAAGCTTTCTTT. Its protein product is CASSPGGTYEAFF.

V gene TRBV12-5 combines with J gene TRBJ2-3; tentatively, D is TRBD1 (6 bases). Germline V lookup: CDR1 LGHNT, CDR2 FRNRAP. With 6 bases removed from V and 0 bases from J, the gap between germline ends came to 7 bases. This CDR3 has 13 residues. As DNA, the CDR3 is TGTGCTAGTGGGCAGGGGAGCACAGATACGCAGTATTTT. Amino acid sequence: CASGQGSTDTQYF.

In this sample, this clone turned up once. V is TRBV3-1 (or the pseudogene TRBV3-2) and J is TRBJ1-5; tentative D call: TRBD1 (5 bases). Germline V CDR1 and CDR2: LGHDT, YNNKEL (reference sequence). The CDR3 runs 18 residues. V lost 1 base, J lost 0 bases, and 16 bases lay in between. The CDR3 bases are TGTGCCAGCAGCCAAGGGCAGGGTGGAATAGATAGCAATCAGCCCCAGCATTTT. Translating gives CASSQGQGGIDSNQPQHF.

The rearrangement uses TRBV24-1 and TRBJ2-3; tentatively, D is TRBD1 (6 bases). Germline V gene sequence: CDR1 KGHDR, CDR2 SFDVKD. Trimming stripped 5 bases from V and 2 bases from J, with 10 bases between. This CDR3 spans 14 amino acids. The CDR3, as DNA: TGTGCCACCAGTGCCAGGGGACACACAGATACGCAGTATTTT. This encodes CATSARGHTDTQYF.

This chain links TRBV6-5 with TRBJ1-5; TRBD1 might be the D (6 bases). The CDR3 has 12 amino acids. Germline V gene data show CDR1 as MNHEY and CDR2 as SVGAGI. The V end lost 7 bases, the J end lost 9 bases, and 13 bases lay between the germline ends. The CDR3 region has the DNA TGTGCCAGCAATATACAGGGAATGCCCCAGCATTTT. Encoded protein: CASNIQGMPQHF.

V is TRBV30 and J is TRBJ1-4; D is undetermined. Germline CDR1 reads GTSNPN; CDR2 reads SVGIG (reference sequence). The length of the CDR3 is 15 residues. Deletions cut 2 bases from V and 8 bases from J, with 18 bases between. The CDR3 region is CAWSPTRPAGEKLFF. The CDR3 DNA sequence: TGTGCCTGGAGTCCAACTAGACCAGCGGGGGAAAAACTGTTTTTT.

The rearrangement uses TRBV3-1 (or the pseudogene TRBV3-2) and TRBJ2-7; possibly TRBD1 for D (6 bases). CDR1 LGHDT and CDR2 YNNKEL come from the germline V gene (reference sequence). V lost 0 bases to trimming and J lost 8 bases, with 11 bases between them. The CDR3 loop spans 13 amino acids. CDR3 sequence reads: CASSQDTGFQQYF. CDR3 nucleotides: TGTGCCAGCAGCCAAGACACAGGGTTCCAGCAGTACTTC.